This T cell receptor (beta chain) is drawn from a study of shared clonotypes between healthy human individuals. The overall study: Donor composition was a couple of women and a few men, aged 18 to 49.

The CDR3 length is 15 residues. The V gene end was trimmed by 6 bases and the J gene end by 2 bases; junction bases not matched to a gene: 4. Germline values: CDR1 MNHNY, CDR2 SVGAGI (reference sequence). Every subset's genomic DNA went evenly onto several immunoSEQ plates. It was approximately 0.2 ug DNA, 33,000 or so T cell genomes, that sorted-subset replicate PCRs used. Here immunoSEQ multiplex PCR was the method, and the copy in TCRdb shows in-frame clones only, minus some. The sample yields 850,000 to 1,100,000 clones, about 80% seen once. This chain connects TRBV6-6 to TRBJ2-1; 10 bases are shared with TRBD2. The TCR comes from a man aged 18 to 35 in good health. Some clones in this sample may be carry-over from other donors' samples. Material: memory CD4+ T cells from PBMCs. As to subset: CD45RA-negative fraction. The CDR3 DNA reads as TGTGCCAGCAGGCAGCGGGAGGGGGCCTACAATGAGCAGTTCTTC. This encodes CASRQREGAYNEQFF.